One sample yielded the 30 T cell receptor beta chains listed below, sequenced in a study of response to subunit inactivated influenza vaccine. TCRdb reprocessed the RT-PCR reads with MiXCR, giving one entry per CDR3 protein. The table includes roughly 780,000 distinct CDR3 sequences, roughly 20% detected once. Sequenced here: PBMCs from blood, sampled around 5 days after vaccination. The receptors were gathered from a man aged 50 to 59 who received an inactivated influenza vaccine.

The chain joins TRBV5-1 to TRBJ1-6; no definite D call. The CDR3 totals 14 residues. Germline V gene sequence: CDR1 SGHRS, CDR2 YFSETQ. The germline V and J ends were trimmed by 2 bases and 8 bases, with 11 bases remaining between them. CDR3 protein: CASSFAEDYSPLHF. In nucleotides, the CDR3 is TGCGCCAGCAGCTTTGCGGAGGATTATTCACCCCTCCACTTT.

This clonotype has a handful of counts. The CDR3 is CSAHSSLSDTQYF. Here the CDR3 DNA reads TGCAGTGCCCACAGTTCACTCTCAGATACGCAGTATTTT. The chain combines TRBV20-1 with TRBJ2-3, with D hard to call. The CDR3 spans 13 residues. CDR1 is DFQATT and CDR2 is SNEGSKA in the germline V gene (reference sequence). The germline V and J ends were trimmed by 6 bases and 4 bases, with 14 bases remaining between them.

This clonotype occurred a few times. The genes are TRBV28 and TRBJ2-3; tentative D call: TRBD2 (6 bases). Looked up from germline, CDR1 is MDHEN and CDR2 is SYDVKM. Trimming left V 5 bases short and J 1 base short, with 16 bases between. This CDR3 is 16 amino acids long. In DNA form, the CDR3 reads TGTGCCAGCAGTCCAACACGGGGGTTGGGCACAGATACGCAGTATTTT. It is translated as CASSPTRGLGTDTQYF.

The chain carries TRBV2 and TRBJ2-1; no definite D call. Germline V CDR1 and CDR2: SNHLY, FYNNEI. Trimming pared 4 bases from V and 3 bases from J, leaving 7 bases between. The CDR3 covers 13 residues. CDR3 coding DNA: TGTGCCAGCAGTGTAGGCATCTACAATGAGCAGTTCTTC. This codes for CASSVGIYNEQFF.

This clonotype was seen at least ten times. This sequence joins TRBV7-2 and TRBJ2-3; 11 bases agree with TRBD2. The CDR3 has 14 residues. V shed 4 bases and J 3 bases; nucleotides not matched to a gene: 0. Germline loops: CDR1 SGHTA, CDR2 FQGNSA. The CDR3 region is CASSWTSGTDTQYF. CDR3 nucleotide sequence: TGTGCCAGCAGCTGGACTAGCGGGACAGATACGCAGTATTTT.

The V gene is TRBV7-9, the J gene TRBJ2-3; D gene uncertain. Trimming removed 1 base from V and 9 bases from J, with 11 bases in between. The CDR3 totals 13 residues. CDR1 is SEHNR and CDR2 is FQNEAQ in the germline V gene (reference sequence). CDR3 in amino acids: CASSLVGDLTQYF. CDR3 nucleotides: TGTGCCAGCAGCTTAGTTGGGGATCTGACGCAGTATTTT.

V and J are TRBV29-1 and TRBJ1-2, with D uncertain. The CDR3 runs to 11 residues. Between the trimmed V and J ends, which lost 7 bases and 3 bases, there was a span of 9 bases. Per germline, CDR1 SQVTM and CDR2 ANQGSEA. The CDR3 DNA reads as TGCAGCGGTTCGACTGACTATGGCTACACCTTC. Protein product: CSGSTDYGYTF.

The V and J genes are TRBV13 and TRBJ2-1; D not certain. The CDR3 has 14 residues. Trimming pared 4 bases from V and 5 bases from J, leaving 12 bases between. Germline V gene data show CDR1 as PRHDT and CDR2 as FYEKMQ (reference sequence). The CDR3 DNA reads as TGTGCCAGCAGCTGGCCCGCAGGCCACAATGAGCAGTTCTTC. This sequence encodes CASSWPAGHNEQFF.

V is TRBV9 and J is TRBJ2-1; a possible D gene is TRBD2 (6 bases). CDR1 SGDLS and CDR2 YYNGEE come from the germline V gene. The CDR3 runs 14 residues. Between the trimmed V and J ends, which lost 0 bases and 5 bases, there was a span of 9 bases. The DNA of the CDR3 is TGTGCCAGCAGCGTAGGGACTACCCACAATGAGCAGTTCTTC. It codes for CASSVGTTHNEQFF.

The genes are TRBV29-1 and TRBJ2-3; the match to TRBD2 covers 15 bases. In germline, CDR1 is SQVTM, CDR2 ANQGSEA. Trimming cost V 5 bases and J 2 bases; bases outside gene matches: 5. This CDR3 comprises 16 residues. CDR3: CSVLGLAGGYTDTQYF. In DNA form, the CDR3 reads TGCAGCGTTCTGGGACTAGCGGGGGGATACACAGATACGCAGTATTTT.

The rearrangement joins TRBV6-2 or TRBV6-3 to TRBJ1-6; 8 bases are a match to TRBD1. V was pared by 5 bases and J by 14 bases, with 5 bases of the junction left unmatched. The length of the CDR3 is 12 residues. Germline CDR1 is MNHEY and CDR2 is SVGEGT. The CDR3 DNA reads as TGTGCCAGCAGTCAAGACAGGGGATCCCTCCACTTT. Translated, it gives CASSQDRGSLHF.

The chain uses TRBV5-1 and TRBJ2-7; a possible D gene is TRBD1 (6 bases). The CDR3 length is 15 residues. CDR1 is SGHRS and CDR2 is YFSETQ in the germline V gene. The V end lost 0 bases, the J end lost 3 bases, and 13 bases lay between the germline ends. The CDR3 loop is CASSLGAGADYEQYF. The CDR3 DNA follows: TGCGCCAGCAGCTTGGGGGCAGGGGCTGACTACGAGCAGTACTTC. Using reference TRBV5-1 and TRBJ2-7 for the parts outside the CDR3, the full variable domain is KAGVTQTPRYLIKTRGQQVTLSCSPISGHRSVSWYQQTPGQGLQFLFEYFSETQRNKGNFPGRFSGRQFSNSRSEMNVSTLELGDSALYLCASSLGAGADYEQYFGPGTRLTVT.

This clonotype was seen more than once but under ten times. This rearrangement joins TRBV3-1 to TRBJ2-1, with 7 positions matching TRBD2. The ends lost 7 bases at V and 7 bases at J; junction bases unmatched: 16. This CDR3 has 16 residues. Per the germline V gene, CDR1 is LGHDT and CDR2 is YNNKEL (reference sequence). The CDR3, as DNA: TGTGCCAGCACCTGGGGAGGGTTGGATATTGGTAATGAGCAGTTCTTC. Translated, it gives CASTWGGLDIGNEQFF.

The J gene is TRBJ2-7, the V gene TRBV6-2 or TRBV6-3; 11 bases line up with TRBD1. Germline CDR1 and CDR2: MNHEY and SVGEGT. This CDR3 has 15 amino acids. V trimming: 1 base; J trimming: 8 bases; junction bases outside the gene matches: 7. CDR3 residues: CASSYFGQGAAKQYF. The DNA for the CDR3 is TGTGCCAGCAGTTACTTTGGACAGGGGGCAGCCAAGCAGTACTTC.

The CDR3 DNA reads TGTGCCAGCAGGCCCCAGGGGAGGACCGGGGAGCTGTTTTTT. Its protein is CASRPQGRTGELFF. V usage is TRBV28 and J usage is TRBJ2-2, with D perhaps assigned TRBD1 or TRBD2 (6 bases each). The CDR3 contains 14 residues. The germline gives CDR1 MDHEN, CDR2 SYDVKM. Trimming removed 6 bases at V and 5 bases at J, with 13 bases between.

V and J are TRBV28 and TRBJ2-1; D gene unclear. CDR3 size: 11 residues. Trimming shortened V by 5 bases and J by 8 bases, and 7 bases separated the two germline ends. Germline CDR1 and CDR2: MDHEN and SYDVKM. Here the CDR3 reads CASSAGDEQFF. As DNA, the CDR3 is TGTGCCAGCAGTGCTGGGGATGAGCAGTTCTTC.

This sequence joins TRBV29-1 and TRBJ2-3; TRBD2 might be the D (5 bases). Germline CDR1 and CDR2: SQVTM and ANQGSEA. Trimming pared 3 bases from V and 0 bases from J, leaving 13 bases between. This CDR3 is 15 amino acids long. The CDR3 protein is CSVDWGASSTDTQYF. CDR3 in DNA: TGCAGCGTTGATTGGGGAGCGTCTAGCACAGATACGCAGTATTTT.

The chain recombines TRBV28 with TRBJ2-1; perhaps TRBD2 as D (6 bases). The CDR3 has 14 residues. Germline CDR1 reads MDHEN; CDR2 reads SYDVKM. Trimming took 5 bases from V and 9 from J, leaving 17 bases between them. The CDR3 region is CASSTSWLGGEQFF. The CDR3 DNA reads TGTGCCAGCAGTACGTCTTGGTTGGGAGGTGAGCAGTTCTTC.

V usage is TRBV27 and J usage is TRBJ2-3; D not certain. The CDR3 runs to 13 residues. Trimming took 6 bases from V and 2 from J, leaving 9 bases between them. Germline CDR1 MNHEY, CDR2 SMNVEV (reference sequence). The CDR3 DNA sequence: TGTGCCAGCAGCCCATTTTCCACAGATACGCAGTATTTT. This translates into CASSPFSTDTQYF.

V is TRBV4-2 and J is TRBJ2-7, with a tentative D call TRBD2 (5 bases). The V end lost 0 bases, the J end lost 2 bases, and 14 bases lay between the germline ends. From germline, CDR1 is LGHNA and CDR2 YNFKEQ. This CDR3 contains 16 residues. The DNA of the CDR3 is TGTGCCAGCAGCCAAGATCCTCTTGGGAGTACCTACGAGCAGTACTTC. Protein: CASSQDPLGSTYEQYF.

This clonotype was recorded many times. J is TRBJ1-2 and V is TRBV5-6; weak D call: TRBD1 (6 bases). Between the trimmed V and J ends, which lost 3 bases and 3 bases, there was a span of 12 bases. The CDR3 runs 14 residues. Germline CDR1 is SGHDT and CDR2 is YYEEEE. The CDR3 spells CASSSRGSHYGYTF. As DNA, the CDR3 is TGTGCCAGCAGCTCCAGGGGATCCCACTATGGCTACACCTTC. The full variable domain, with the rest looked up from reference TRBV5-6 and TRBJ1-2, is DAGVTQSPTHLIKTRGQQVTLRCSPKSGHDTVSWYQQALGQGPQFIFQYYEEEERQRGNFPDRFSGHQFPNYSSELNVNALLLGDSALYLCASSSRGSHYGYTFGSGTRLTVV.

The rearrangement uses TRBV12-3 or TRBV12-4 and TRBJ1-5; 8 positions agree with TRBD1. CDR3 length: 17 residues. V shed 3 bases and J 1 base; nucleotides not matched to a gene: 8. DNA of the CDR3: TGTGCCAGCAGTTTGGATCAGGGGGCTTTCAGCAATCAGCCCCAGCATTTT. Its translation: CASSLDQGAFSNQPQHF.

A remark on this clonotype: Since the CDR3 does not end with the conserved phenylalanine or tryptophan, this likely comes from a read error. V gene TRBV11-2 combines with J gene TRBJ2-2, with D tentatively TRBD1 (5 bases). V lost 4 bases and J 3 bases, leaving 12 bases between the germline ends. From germline, CDR1 is SGHAT and CDR2 FQNNGV. The CDR3 is 15 amino acids. CDR3 region: CASSWRQTHTGELFL. CDR3 coding DNA: TGTGCCAGCAGCTGGAGACAGACACACACCGGGGAGCTGTTTTTA.

This chain joins TRBV12-3 or TRBV12-4 and TRBJ2-7, with 7 bases aligning to TRBD2. CDR3 size: 14 residues. The V and J ends lost 2 bases and 4 bases, in that order; junction bases with no gene match: 5. CDR3 region: CASSLLAGEYEQYF. CDR3 coding DNA: TGTGCCAGCAGTTTACTTGCGGGAGAATACGAGCAGTACTTC.

The chain links TRBV6-1 to TRBJ2-1; 8 nucleotides line up with TRBD2. V dropped 7 bases and J dropped 6; count of bases not matched to a gene: 17. Per the germline V gene, CDR1 is MNHNS and CDR2 is SASEGT. The CDR3 is 17 residues long. CDR3 nucleotide sequence: TGTGCCAGCACCTACCTTAAAGGGGGACTAGGAGTCAATGAGCAGTTCTTC. This encodes CASTYLKGGLGVNEQFF.

This clonotype came up many times. The chain joins TRBV4-2 to TRBJ2-1; 10 nucleotides agree with TRBD2. V lost 4 bases and J lost 5; bases outside the gene matches: 2. CDR1 is LGHNA, CDR2 YNFKEQ, per germline. This CDR3 has 14 residues. CDR3 DNA sequence: TGTGCCAGCAGCCTGAGCGGGGGGGACAATGAGCAGTTCTTC. Translated: CASSLSGGDNEQFF.

The V and J genes are TRBV29-1 and TRBJ2-3; TRBD1 might be the D (5 bases). The germline V gene encodes CDR1 SQVTM and CDR2 ANQGSEA. The CDR3 extends over 13 amino acids. V dropped 5 bases and J dropped 6 bases, with 15 bases sitting between them. DNA for the CDR3: TGCAGCGTTCAGGACACTAATTCGGATACGCAGTATTTT. This codes for CSVQDTNSDTQYF.

The V and J genes are TRBV24-1 and TRBJ2-1; D is undetermined. Germline-derived CDR1 and CDR2 are KGHDR and SFDVKD. The V end lost 4 bases, the J end lost 6 bases, and 9 bases lay between the germline ends. The CDR3 sequence is 13 residues long. The chain's CDR3 is CATSELGGNEQFF. CDR3 sequence (DNA): TGTGCCACCAGTGAGCTTGGCGGCAATGAGCAGTTCTTC.

The rearrangement joins TRBV20-1 to TRBJ1-3; the D gene is possibly TRBD1 (5 bases). The CDR3 is 15 amino acids. Trimming shortened V by 6 bases and J by 4 bases, and 19 bases separated the two germline ends. Germline CDR1 is DFQATT and CDR2 is SNEGSKA (reference sequence). The CDR3 sequence: CSALGTEASGNTIYF. CDR3 in DNA: TGCAGTGCCCTCGGGACTGAGGCATCAGGAAACACCATATATTTT.

This chain connects TRBV7-3 to TRBJ2-3; D tentatively fits TRBD1 or TRBD2 (6 bases each). V dropped 5 bases and J dropped 5 bases, with 14 bases sitting between them. The CDR3 extends over 14 amino acids. Per germline, CDR1 SGHTA and CDR2 FQGTGA. CDR3 coding DNA: TGTGCCAGCAGCGGAAGTGGGGGGCGAGATACGCAGTATTTT. Translation: CASSGSGGRDTQYF.